This T cell receptor beta chain is drawn from a study of shared clonotypes between healthy human individuals (dated by TCRdb to about 2020). Regarding the complete study: A couple of women and three men aged 18 to 49 years were included in the cohort. For each donor, CD4 naive and CD4 memory were each given three plates, CD8 naive was given two plates, and CD8 memory was given one plate. The study deeply sequenced blood TCR repertoires of five healthy adults to estimate repertoire size and the extent of clonotype sharing between individuals. To increase sequencing depth and limit assay-specific biases, TCR repertoire library preparation and sequencing were carried out by different laboratories using diverse techniques. Per donor, leukapheresis produced somewhere between about 0.94 and 9.5 billion PBMCs.

Comments on this clone: What antigen it recognizes has not been identified. No base qualities exist here, and no much larger clone lies one base off it.

For the CD8 naive samples, CD45RO-negative cells were positively selected for CCR7, yielding a CD45RA+CCR7+ population from which TemRA cells were excluded. Donors were healthy HIV-negative adults with no recently reported acute infections or vaccinations. Only Caucasian adults living in Nashville, Tennessee, USA were represented among the donors. Blood was collected by leukapheresis, and PBMCs were isolated by Ficoll-Histopaque density gradient centrifugation and then cryopreserved in liquid nitrogen vapor phase. Analytical flow cytometry was used to check the purity and quantity of every magnetically sorted T cell population. From each sorted fraction, genomic DNA was isolated and quantified by UV absorbance on a Nanodrop 2000c. Taken from the germline V gene (reference sequence), the CDR1 and CDR2 loops are MNHEY and SMNVEV. The CDR3 runs 15 amino acids, cysteine and phenylalanine included. The sequence is cut down to CDR3 DNA, 45 bases in frame from base 1. V was cut back by 3 bases and J by 5 bases, leaving a gap of 16 bases between them.

Points the paper makes about the study in general: Sampling was restricted to blood, and TCR repertoires in tissue are likely to differ from TCR repertoires in blood. Larger estimated clonotype richness was generally found for naive subsets than for memory subsets. Based on pairwise subsampling, the degree of clonotype sharing among donors was expected to be affected by sequencing depth. Sharing across a few donors was observed for approximately 5% of naive CD4, less than 4% of naive CD8, about 2.5% of memory CD4, and roughly 0.4% of memory CD8 clonotypes. The genetic and exposure-history diversity represented was limited by the small number of donors. Rarefaction of sorted-subset datasets indicated incomplete sequencing despite the large sequencing depth. Compared with non-shared clonotypes, the clonotypes found in all four sorted-subset donors had higher generation probabilities.

Using the deep immunoSEQ assay, multiplex PCR amplified TCR CDR3 regions from genomic DNA. Genomic DNA extracted from each cell subset was distributed evenly over all wells of several immunoSEQ 96-well plates, and each plate served as one replicate. For sorted subsets, approximately 210 ng genomic DNA, equal to tens of thousands of T cell genomes, was loaded into each replicate PCR. The purified libraries were quantified using a Qubit 3.0 fluorometer, sized with a Bioanalyzer 2100, and then quantified again using the KAPA Library Quantification kit. Every immunoSEQ 96-well plate was sequenced on a separate single-read 150-cycle Illumina NextSeq 550 flow cell. The paper's processing steps were these. Because only junctional sequences without quality scores were contained in the immunoSEQ output, filtering matching that applied to full-length reads could not be performed. To assign V/J genes and CDR3, sequences were annotated using PyIR, a Python wrapper for IgBLAST v1.9, with IMGT germline references. Any read was removed if the V/J assignment was weak (E-value above 1e-6), the CDR3 was missing, or the read contained stop codons, out-of-frame junctions, or ambiguous translated residues. V3J clonotypes were defined as sequences sharing an identical inferred V gene, J gene, and CDR3 amino acid sequence. Percentage overlap between repertoires was calculated by dividing the number of shared unique clonotypes by the size of the smaller repertoire. Richness of each repertoire was evaluated using RTK rarefaction, the Chao1 estimator, and Recon v2.1 estimates of unobserved clonotypes. For all TCRbeta clonotypes obtained by the gDNA method from several donors, generation probabilities were computed with OLGA. TCRdb stores this immuneACCESS table with in-frame sequences only. Part of the clones is absent; in the studies checked, under half of the shortfall reflects unresolved V genes, and no reason is known for the rest. The DNA gave D and trimming, while V, J and clone size come from that table. This sample is represented by about 2 million clones; just under 95% of them were singletons. The top ten constitute 1.2% of the sample.

The receptor comes from a man aged 18 to 30 in good health. The sample consisted of naive CD8+ T cells sorted from blood. This sample's cell subset or site label indicates: CD45RA+CCR7+. The sequence links TRBV27 to TRBJ1-2; the D region possibly corresponds to TRBD1 (6 bases align). CDR3 loop: CASSLSGQLEYGYTF. In nucleotides, the sequence is TGTGCCAGCAGTTTGTCCGGACAGCTAGAATATGGCTACACCTTC.